Below are 25 T cell receptor beta chains sequenced from a single sample in a study. TCRdb re-called the 5' RACE reads with MiXCR, one entry per CDR3 protein. The table records about 64,000 distinct CDR3 sequences, 20% to 25% of them present only once. What was sequenced was memory CD4+ T cells sorted from a lymph node. As for subset: memory CD4+ T cells, CD4+CD45RO+CD25-. These receptors were obtained from a female donor with breast cancer.

The sample holds a few counts of this clonotype. J is TRBJ1-1 and V is TRBV7-9, with 7 bases matching TRBD1. Germline V CDR1 and CDR2: SEHNR, FQNEAQ (reference sequence). Trimming cost V 5 bases and J 1 base; bases outside gene matches: 7. The CDR3 is 15 amino acids. The CDR3 spells CASSPLQGRNTEAFF. CDR3 coding DNA: TGTGCCAGCAGCCCCCTACAGGGGAGGAACACTGAAGCTTTCTTT. The full variable domain, completed using reference TRBV7-9 and TRBJ1-1, is DTGVSQNPRHKITKRGQNVTFRCDPISEHNRLYWYRQTLGQGPEFLTYFQNEAQLEKSRLLSDRFSAERPKGSFSTLEIQRTEQGDSAMYLCASSPLQGRNTEAFFGQGTRLTVV.

V gene TRBV29-1 combines with J gene TRBJ2-5; D gene ambiguous. This CDR3 contains 11 residues. Germline V gene sequence: CDR1 SQVTM, CDR2 ANQGSEA. V dropped 2 bases and J dropped 2 bases, with 3 bases sitting between them. CDR3: CSVENQETQYF. CDR3 bases: TGCAGCGTTGAAAATCAAGAGACCCAGTACTTC.

This clonotype was recorded at least ten times. This rearrangement joins TRBV7-2 to TRBJ1-4; D is unclear. V was shortened by 1 base and J by 7 bases, with 7 bases between the two germline ends. The CDR3 length is 13 residues. Germline assignment: CDR1 SGHTA and CDR2 FQGNSA. CDR3 nucleotide sequence: TGTGCCAGCAGCTTAGTGTATCGTGAAAAACTGTTTTTT. Protein product: CASSLVYREKLFF. Filled out from reference TRBV7-2 and TRBJ1-4, the complete variable domain reads GAGVSQSPSNKVTEKGKDVELRCDPISGHTALYWYRQSLGQGLEFLIYFQGNSAPDKSGLPSDRFSAERTGGSVSTLTIQRTQQEDSAVYLCASSLVYREKLFFGSGTQLSVL.

CDR3 protein: CASSRLGPDNNEQFF. CDR3 in DNA: TGCGCCAGCAGCCGCCTAGGACCGGATAACAATGAGCAGTTCTTC. The chain joins TRBV5-1 to TRBJ2-1; D unclear. The CDR3 is made up of 15 amino acids. The V end lost 4 bases, the J end lost 5 bases, and 16 bases lay between the germline ends. Germline V gives CDR1 SGHRS, CDR2 YFSETQ.

The sample holds a few counts of this clonotype. The chain combines TRBV7-3 with TRBJ1-2; no clear D. Between the trimmed V and J ends, which lost 3 bases and 8 bases, there was a span of 13 bases. CDR1 and CDR2 from the germline V gene are SGHTA and FQGTGA. This CDR3 region has 13 residues. CDR3 amino acids: CASSFSPSGGYTF. The CDR3 nucleotides read TGTGCCAGCAGCTTCAGCCCCTCCGGGGGCTACACCTTC.

This chain links TRBV10-3 with TRBJ2-7, with 13 bases lining up with TRBD2. Germline lookup yields CDR1 ENHRY and CDR2 SYGVKD. This CDR3 comprises 14 residues. The junction had 3 bases not matched to a gene; V was cut back by 6 bases and J by 4 bases. The CDR3 is CAISGTSGIYEQYF. Here the CDR3 DNA reads TGTGCCATCAGCGGGACTAGCGGGATTTACGAGCAGTACTTC.

This clonotype was counted only a few times. The CDR3 loop is CASSSQQGAHEQYF. In DNA, the CDR3 is TGTGCCAGCAGCTCCCAACAGGGGGCCCACGAGCAGTACTTC. This rearrangement joins TRBV5-6 to TRBJ2-7; TRBD1 aligns across 9 bases. Trimming removed 3 bases from V and 5 bases from J; junction bases left unmatched: 6. The length of the CDR3 is 14 residues. CDR1 SGHDT and CDR2 YYEEEE come from the germline V gene.

V gene TRBV7-6 combines with J gene TRBJ2-7; 8 nucleotides match TRBD1. The ends lost 9 bases at V and 4 bases at J; junction bases unmatched: 20. Germline V lookup: CDR1 SGHVS, CDR2 FNYEAQ. This CDR3 contains 17 residues. The CDR3 DNA is TGTGCCAGGGGCTCTAAAACCGGGACAGGTGCTTCGTACGAGCAGTACTTC. Its translation: CARGSKTGTGASYEQYF.

The J gene is TRBJ2-7, the V gene TRBV12-3 or TRBV12-4, with 8 bases that match TRBD2. The V and J ends lost 3 bases and 6 bases, in that order; junction bases with no gene match: 4. The CDR3 extends over 13 amino acids. CDR3 DNA: TGTGCCAGCAGTTTTAGCGGGGTTGGCGAGCAGTACTTC. Translating it yields CASSFSGVGEQYF.

This clonotype was recorded many times. The chain is built from TRBV12-3 or TRBV12-4 and TRBJ1-1; no firm D call. This CDR3 contains 13 residues. Trimming left V 4 bases short and J 0 bases short, with 6 bases between. CDR3 bases: TGTGCCAGCAGTTATAGGGTGAACACTGAAGCTTTCTTT. Amino acids: CASSYRVNTEAFF.

As for this clonotype: One end of the junction varies from germline; a read error may be responsible. The CDR3 DNA follows: TGTGCCAGCAGCCGTTGGGATGAGCAGCTCTTC. Residues: CASSRWDEQLF. This chain connects TRBV7-2 to TRBJ2-1; D unclear. The germline V gene encodes CDR1 SGHTA and CDR2 FQGNSA. The CDR3 is made up of 11 amino acids.

The chain links TRBV15 to TRBJ2-3; D gene unclear. This CDR3 spans 12 amino acids. Deletions cut 0 bases from V and 6 bases from J, with 4 bases between. Germline V lookup: CDR1 LNHNV, CDR2 YYDKDF (reference sequence). CDR3 bases: TGTGCCACCAGCAGAGATGGGGATACGCAGTATTTT. As protein: CATSRDGDTQYF.

Only a few counts were recorded for this clonotype. The V and J genes are TRBV6-2 or TRBV6-3 and TRBJ2-5; 9 bases are shared with TRBD1. CDR3 length equals 16 residues. Germline V gene lookup returns CDR1 MNHEY and CDR2 SVGEGT. The trim removed 2 bases at V and 4 bases at J, leaving 8 bases unmatched. The CDR3 loop reads CASSYQQGAGGETQYF. The CDR3 nucleotides read TGTGCCAGCAGTTACCAACAGGGGGCTGGAGGAGAGACCCAGTACTTC.

Worth noting for this clonotype: A read error may explain this, as a much larger clone is one base away. This sequence joins TRBV6-6 and TRBJ1-1, with a possible D match to TRBD1 (5 bases). V shed 7 bases and J shed 2 bases, with 8 bases lying between them. The germline CDR1 and CDR2 sequences are MNHNY and SVGAGI (reference sequence). This CDR3 is built from 12 residues. As DNA, the CDR3 is TGTGCCAGCAATTGGGACAACACTGAAGCTTTCTTT. Encoded protein: CASNWDNTEAFF.

Of note for this clonotype: A read error may account for a junction end that differs from germline. V gene TRBV7-3 combines with J gene TRBJ2-7; D is unresolved. The CDR3 runs 13 residues. Germline CDR1 is SGHTA and CDR2 is FQGTGA. The CDR3 DNA reads TGTGCCGGCAGCCCCTACCTCGGGTACGAGCAGTACTTC. Its translation is CAGSPYLGYEQYF.

At least ten counts were recorded for this clonotype. J is TRBJ2-1 and V is TRBV4-3; the D call may be TRBD1 or TRBD2 (5 bases each). This CDR3 is 18 amino acids long. The germline V gene has CDR1 LGHNA and CDR2 YSLEER. V lost 3 bases and J 3 bases, leaving 21 bases between the germline ends. The CDR3 sequence: CASSHSSPGRLFYNEQFF. DNA for the CDR3: TGCGCCAGCAGCCATTCTTCACCGGGACGGCTGTTCTACAATGAGCAGTTCTTC.

The chain links TRBV24-1 to TRBJ1-1; D remains ambiguous. V lost 3 bases and J 11 bases, leaving 15 bases between the germline ends. The CDR3 spans 13 residues. From germline, CDR1 is KGHDR and CDR2 SFDVKD. The CDR3 is CATSDGRRSGAFF. For the CDR3, the DNA is TGTGCCACCAGTGATGGACGGAGAAGCGGGGCTTTCTTT.

The V gene is TRBV5-1, the J gene TRBJ1-5, with 9 positions matching TRBD1. The CDR3 contains 15 residues. After removal of 1 base from V and 2 bases from J, the junction contained 1 base not matched to a gene. CDR1 is SGHRS, CDR2 YFSETQ, per germline. CDR3 amino acids: CASSLTGGGNQPQHF. The CDR3 DNA reads TGCGCCAGCAGCTTGACAGGGGGCGGCAATCAGCCCCAGCATTTT.

In this sample, this clonotype turned up many times. The rearrangement joins TRBV5-1 to TRBJ2-5; unclear D gene. V lost 1 base, J lost 5 bases, and 9 bases lay in between. CDR3 size: 13 residues. The germline V gene has CDR1 SGHRS and CDR2 YFSETQ. As DNA, the CDR3 is TGCGCCAGCAGCTTGATGTCGGGCGAGACCCAGTACTTC. It codes for CASSLMSGETQYF.

The gene calls are TRBV7-9 and TRBJ2-3, with 11 positions matching TRBD2. This CDR3 region has 17 residues. Germline CDR1 SEHNR, CDR2 FQNEAQ (reference sequence). The V segment lost 2 bases and the J segment 6 bases; nucleotides outside the gene matches: 10. CDR3 loop: CASSLIGLAGGGDTQYF. The CDR3 DNA reads as TGTGCCAGCAGCTTAATTGGCCTAGCGGGAGGAGGGGATACGCAGTATTTT.

This clonotype was seen only a few times. CDR3 in DNA: TGCAGTGCTAGAAACCCGGGACAGGGCCCTACAGATACGCAGTATTTT. It specifies CSARNPGQGPTDTQYF. V and J are TRBV20-1 and TRBJ2-3; 9 nucleotides align to TRBD1. Looked up from germline, CDR1 is DFQATT and CDR2 is SNEGSKA (reference sequence). The CDR3 covers 16 residues. After removal of 2 bases from V and 3 bases from J, the junction contained 9 bases not matched to a gene.

The J gene is TRBJ1-5, the V gene TRBV21-1. TRBV21-1 is a listed pseudogene. The CDR3 runs 16 residues. CDR3 sequence (DNA): TGTGCCAGCAGCAGACCTGGGACGGCGCTGGATCAGCCCCAGCATTTT. This gives the protein CASSRPGTALDQPQHF.

This clonotype has more than one count but fewer than ten. The genes are TRBV15 and TRBJ2-5; no clear D. The CDR3 totals 15 residues. CDR1 is LNHNV and CDR2 is YYDKDF in the germline V gene (reference sequence). The germline V and J ends were trimmed by 4 bases and 2 bases, with 14 bases remaining between them. The CDR3, as DNA: TGTGCCACCAGCACCGAGGAGATAGGGCAAGAGACCCAGTACTTC. Protein: CATSTEEIGQETQYF. Looking up the rest from reference TRBV15 and TRBJ2-5 gives the full variable domain: DAMVIQNPRYQVTQFGKPVTLSCSQTLNHNVMYWYQQKSSQAPKLLFHYYDKDFNNEADTPDNFQSRRPNTSFCFLDIRSPGLGDTAMYLCATSTEEIGQETQYFGPGTRLLVL.

The rearrangement links TRBV30 to TRBJ2-1; perhaps TRBD2 as D (5 bases). V was clipped by 2 bases and J by 0 bases, with 17 bases between them. Per the germline V gene, CDR1 is GTSNPN and CDR2 is SVGIG (reference sequence). The CDR3 sequence is 17 residues long. The CDR3 sequence is CAWSPKGARGSYNEQFF. CDR3 nucleotide sequence: TGTGCCTGGAGTCCTAAGGGAGCCCGCGGCTCCTACAATGAGCAGTTCTTC.

This clonotype has ten or more counts. This sequence joins TRBV29-1 and TRBJ2-7; the match to TRBD1 covers 9 bases. The germline gives CDR1 SQVTM, CDR2 ANQGSEA. CDR3 size: 14 residues. J lost 2 bases, V lost 7 bases, and 9 bases had no gene match. This chain's CDR3 is CSAGDRVGAYEQYF. In DNA form, the CDR3 reads TGCAGCGCGGGGGACAGGGTAGGGGCCTACGAGCAGTACTTC.